The clone carrying this TCR beta chain was counted once. This entry is derived from a study of blood T cell repertoires in COVID-19. Original analysis: Amplified reference gene primers provided the basis for estimating nucleated cell counts. Method: immunoSEQ multiplex PCR; TCRdb's copy keeps in-frame clones and lacks some. The V and J calls and clone size are taken from that table; D and trimming were inferred from the DNA. The sample has roughly 170,000 clones, around 87% seen once. The CDR3 has 15 amino acids. The germline gives CDR1 SGHVS, CDR2 FNYEAQ. V was shortened by 1 base and J by 0 bases, with 8 bases between the two germline ends.

The sample consisted of peripheral blood. This clonotype was sampled from a man aged 35 to 55 with active or convalescent COVID-19. The rearrangement joins TRBV7-6 to TRBJ2-3; no definite D call. CDR3 DNA: TGTGCCAGCAGCTTAGACCGTACTAGCACAGATACGCAGTATTTT. It specifies CASSLDRTSTDTQYF.